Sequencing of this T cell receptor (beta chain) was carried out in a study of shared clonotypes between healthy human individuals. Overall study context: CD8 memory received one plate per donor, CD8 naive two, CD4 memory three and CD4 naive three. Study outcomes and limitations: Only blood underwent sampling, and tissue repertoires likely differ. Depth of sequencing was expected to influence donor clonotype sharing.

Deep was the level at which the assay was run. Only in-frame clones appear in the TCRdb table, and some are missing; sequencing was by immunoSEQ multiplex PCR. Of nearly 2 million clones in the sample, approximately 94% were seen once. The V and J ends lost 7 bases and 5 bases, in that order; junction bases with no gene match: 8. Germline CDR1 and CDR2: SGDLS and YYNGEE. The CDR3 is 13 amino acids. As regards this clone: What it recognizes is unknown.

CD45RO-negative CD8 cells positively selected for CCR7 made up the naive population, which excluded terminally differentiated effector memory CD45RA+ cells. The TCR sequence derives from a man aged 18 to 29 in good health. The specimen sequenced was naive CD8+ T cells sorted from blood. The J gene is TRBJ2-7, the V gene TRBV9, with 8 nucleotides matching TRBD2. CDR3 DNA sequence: TGTGCCAGCTCCGGGGGGGATACTCACGAGCAGTACTTC. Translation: CASSGGDTHEQYF.